This T cell receptor (beta chain) appears in the sequencing data of a study of blood T cells in healthy people across ages. Overall study results and limits: As age increased, TCR beta diversity per million T cells fell in a roughly linear fashion.

The authors ran a second PCR of about 7 to 12 cycles using a sample-barcoded 5' primer and a J-beta primer mix. TCRdb independently ran MiXCR on the 5' RACE reads; one entry per CDR3 protein. The repertoire holds roughly 800,000 distinct CDR3 sequences, with 35% to 40% as singletons. Germline V gene lookup returns CDR1 KGHDR and CDR2 SFDVKD. The V end lost 2 bases, the J end lost 6 bases, and 15 bases lay between the germline ends. This CDR3 comprises 15 residues. In this sample, this clonotype turned up a few times. The antigen is not known. The chain combines TRBV24-1 with TRBJ1-2; D may be TRBD1 (6 bases). Material: blood. The sequence was obtained from a young man in good health. The DNA of the CDR3 is TGTGCCACCAGTGATTGGGACGGGGGGCCCAATGGCTACACCTTC. Translating it yields CATSDWDGGPNGYTF.